This T cell receptor beta chain was sequenced in a study of CD8 T cells in ankylosing spondylitis. General study results and limits: Reportedly, matched ankylosing spondylitis synovial fluid was significantly enriched for disease-linked clones. Seemingly characteristic of ankylosing spondylitis blood was a TCR beta motif consisting of about 8 highly homologous variants. Those disease-linked clones were CD8+; they were also relatively rare in peripheral blood.

Quantitative 5'-RACE was performed with molecular barcodes, and it yielded the TCR beta libraries. A single record per CDR3 protein comes from TCRdb applying MiXCR to the 5' RACE reads. The sample gives about 800,000 distinct CDR3 sequences, roughly 10% of which show up once; 0.45% to 0.6% is in the top ten. This clonotype was seen a few times. The antigen is undetermined. This clonotype was sampled from a male donor with ankylosing spondylitis. The sample taken for sequencing was blood, either unsorted or a sorted T cell fraction (not recorded which).

The CDR3 protein is CSAGGGVNSPLHF. In nucleotides, the CDR3 is TGCAGTGCCGGGGGGGGCGTAAATTCACCCCTCCACTTT. V is TRBV20-1 and J is TRBJ1-6, with D perhaps TRBD1 (6 bases). Germline CDR1 is DFQATT and CDR2 is SNEGSKA (reference sequence). The CDR3 length is 13 residues. V lost 6 bases and J 7 bases, leaving 13 bases between the germline ends.